This paragraph reports one TCR beta chain. Germline CDR1 MNHEY, CDR2 SMNVEV (reference sequence). V lost 4 bases, J lost 5 bases, and 7 bases stayed unmatched. The CDR3 consists of 14 residues. These data originate in a study of T cell changes during pregnancy in multiple sclerosis. Assay: immunoSEQ multiplex PCR; the TCRdb copy retains only in-frame clones and omits some. The data show about 36,000 clones, 70% to 90% seen once. The chain has TRBV27 and TRBJ2-7, with TRBD1 matching over 8 bases. The source material was CD8+ T cells from peripheral blood mononuclear cells, sampled in the third trimester of pregnancy. The receptor was isolated from a female donor with multiple sclerosis, enrolled in a pregnancy study. CDR3 bases: TGTGCCAGCAGTTCTACCGGACAGGGTCACGAGCAGTACTTC. It translates to CASSSTGQGHEQYF.